This T cell receptor beta chain came from a study of shared clonotypes between healthy human individuals. On the study more broadly: Each donor contributed plates that comprised three CD4 naive, three CD4 memory, two CD8 naive and one CD8 memory.

Naivety among CD8 cells was defined by CD45RO negativity and positive CCR7 selection, thereby excluding terminally differentiated effector memory CD45RA+ cells. Donors, without exception, were Caucasian adults residing in Nashville, Tennessee. Study conclusions and caveats: Naive CD4 clonotypes overlapped across a handful of donors at roughly 5.1%. Sharing of clonotypes among donors was expected to vary with sequencing depth.

A remark on this clone: The antigen remains unidentified.

Assay: immunoSEQ multiplex PCR; the TCRdb copy retains only in-frame clones and omits some. The sample carries about 2 million clones, about 95% recorded once. Germline V gene lookup returns CDR1 SNHLY and CDR2 FYNNEI. V lost 11 bases to trimming and J lost 2 bases, with 16 bases between them. This CDR3 is 14 amino acids long. V usage is TRBV2 and J usage is TRBJ1-5; D may be TRBD1 (5 bases). Sequencing was done on a sample of naive CD8+ T cells sorted from blood. The clonotype was recovered from a man between 18 and 35 years old in good health. The CDR3 is CACTYLQGNQPQHF. In DNA form, the CDR3 reads TGTGCCTGCACGTATCTACAGGGCAATCAGCCCCAGCATTTT.